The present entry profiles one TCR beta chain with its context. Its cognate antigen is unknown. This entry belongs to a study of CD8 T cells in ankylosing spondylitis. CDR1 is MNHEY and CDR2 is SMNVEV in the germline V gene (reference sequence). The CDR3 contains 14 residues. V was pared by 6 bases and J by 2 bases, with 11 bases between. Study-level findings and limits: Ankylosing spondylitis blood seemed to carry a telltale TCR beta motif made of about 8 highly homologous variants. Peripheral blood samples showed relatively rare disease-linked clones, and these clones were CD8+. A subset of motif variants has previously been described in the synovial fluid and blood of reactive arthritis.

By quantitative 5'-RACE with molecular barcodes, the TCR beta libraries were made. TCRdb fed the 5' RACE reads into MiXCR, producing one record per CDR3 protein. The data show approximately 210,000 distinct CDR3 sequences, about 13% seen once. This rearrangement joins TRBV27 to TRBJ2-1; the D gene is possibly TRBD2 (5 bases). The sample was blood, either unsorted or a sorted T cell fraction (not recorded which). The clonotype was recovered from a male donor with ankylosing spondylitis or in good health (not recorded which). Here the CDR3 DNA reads TGTGCCAGCAGGGGGAGAGGCCCCTACAATGAGCAGTTCTTC. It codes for CASRGRGPYNEQFF.